The source of this T cell receptor beta chain is a study of T cells after yellow fever vaccination. Study-level findings and limits: Booster sampling recovered most clones from primary vaccination (approximately 97% CD4, roughly 90% CD8). Contaminants from the bulk population, in the form of abundant clonotypes, could be found in FACS-sorted repertoires. Researchers noted that a small share of clonotypes showed up in both CD4 and CD8 compartments. Compared with primary, the secondary response was weaker and peaked at day 5, not 15.

This clonotype was detected a few times. The antigen is not known. The CDR3 is made up of 16 amino acids. Germline V gene lookup returns CDR1 SGHDT and CDR2 YYEEEE. The V end lost 0 bases, the J end lost 5 bases, and 15 bases lay between the germline ends. TCRdb re-called the 5' RACE reads with MiXCR, one entry per CDR3 protein. The sample carries 300,000 or so distinct CDR3 sequences, 13% recorded once. The genes are TRBV5-6 and TRBJ2-1; tentative D call: TRBD2 (5 bases). The sample in question was CD4+ T cells sorted from PBMCs, obtained 45 days after the yellow fever booster vaccination. The receptor was derived from a man aged 25-40 years who received the YFV17D yellow fever vaccine. Written as DNA, the CDR3 is TGTGCCAGCAGCTTGGTGCCATCGGGGAAAAACAATGAGCAGTTCTTC. Its translation is CASSLVPSGKNNEQFF.